Following are 7 T cell receptor beta chains from one sample sequenced in a study of glioma-infiltrating T cells. The iRepertoire nested amplicon-rescue multiplex PCR amplified TCR alpha and beta CDR3s from RNA. In TCRdb, the multiplex PCR reads were re-called with MiXCR into one record per CDR3 protein. In the table there are roughly 40,000 distinct CDR3 sequences, about 20% of which are singletons. The sequencing input was glioma tissue, nonneoplastic brain tissue, or PBMCs (not recorded which). The source of these receptors is a human donor with low-grade glioma or glioblastoma, undergoing nonglioma brain surgery, or in good health (not recorded which).

On this clonotype itself: A much larger clonotype is one base distant, so this may be a read error. The conserved final phenylalanine or tryptophan is absent from the CDR3, which likely points to a read error. The V gene is TRBV2, the J gene TRBJ2-5; D unresolved. The J call may be mistaken, given a closer DNA end match to TRBJ2-7. The CDR3 runs to 14 residues. The germline V gene encodes CDR1 SNHLY and CDR2 FYNNEI. CDR3 sequence (DNA): TGTGCCAGCAGTGAAACTGCCAGTTCCTACGAGCAGTACCTC. It specifies CASSETASSYEQYL.

This clonotype was seen at least ten times. V usage is TRBV11-2 and J usage is TRBJ2-1; D is perhaps TRBD2 (5 bases). The germline V and J ends were trimmed by 5 bases and 0 bases, with 14 bases remaining between them. The CDR3 spans 16 residues. Germline lookup yields CDR1 SGHAT and CDR2 FQNNGV. The DNA of the CDR3 is TGTGCCAGCAGCCCCACGCGGGTCAGCTCCTACAATGAGCAGTTCTTC. This translates into CASSPTRVSSYNEQFF.

This clonotype came up many times. The chain recombines TRBV28 with TRBJ2-7; TRBD1 matches 9 bases. The V gene's germline CDR1 is MDHEN and CDR2 SYDVKM. This CDR3 comprises 15 residues. Trimming removed 6 bases from V and 3 bases from J; junction bases left unmatched: 9. CDR3 protein: CASSPRTGEDYEQYV. The CDR3, as DNA: TGTGCCAGCAGCCCCCGGACAGGGGAAGACTACGAGCAGTACGTC.

Regarding this clonotype: A much larger clone lies one base from this, so it may be a read error. The chain links TRBV7-6 to TRBJ2-3, with 10 bases that match TRBD2. Germline CDR1 reads SGHVS; CDR2 reads FNYEAQ. V trimming: 5 bases; J trimming: 6 bases; junction bases outside the gene matches: 14. This CDR3 contains 17 residues. The DNA of the CDR3 is TGTGCCAGCAGCACCGGAGTAGCGGGGGGACCCAGGGATACGCAGTATTTT. It yields the protein CASSTGVAGGPRDTQYF. Full variable domain (outside the CDR3, taken from reference TRBV7-6 and TRBJ2-3): GAGVSQSPRYKVTKRGQDVALRCDPISGHVSLYWYRQALGQGPEFLTYFNYEAQQDKSGLPNDRFSAERPEGSISTLTIQRTEQRDSAMYRCASSTGVAGGPRDTQYFGPGTRLTVL.

This clonotype was seen at least ten times. This sequence joins TRBV20-1 and TRBJ2-1; 16 bases line up with TRBD2. There are 16 residues in the CDR3. CDR1 and CDR2 from the germline V gene are DFQATT and SNEGSKA (reference sequence). With V trimmed by 4 bases and J by 4 bases, 4 bases remained unmatched. Here the CDR3 DNA reads TGCAGTGCTATACTGGGACTAGCGGGGGGGTACAATGAGCAGTTCTTC. This gives the protein CSAILGLAGGYNEQFF.

This clonotype was observed at least ten times. The genes are TRBV4-1 and TRBJ2-5; 9 bases align to TRBD2. V was pared by 0 bases and J by 9 bases, with 14 bases of the junction left unmatched. The CDR3 spans 17 residues. Germline lookup yields CDR1 MGHRA and CDR2 YSYEKL. DNA for the CDR3: TGCGCCAGCAGCCAAGATGTGGCTAGCGGGGCGCAGTGGGCCCAGTACTTC. This encodes CASSQDVASGAQWAQYF.

This clonotype was seen at least ten times. The chain combines TRBV20-1 with TRBJ1-3; TRBD1 might be the D (6 bases). CDR1 is DFQATT and CDR2 is SNEGSKA in the germline V gene (reference sequence). The ends were cut back, 2 bases at V and 6 bases at J, with 8 bases in the middle. The CDR3 covers 12 residues. CDR3 amino acids: CSARSGANTIYF. In DNA, the CDR3 is TGCAGTGCTAGATCGGGGGCAAACACCATATATTTT.